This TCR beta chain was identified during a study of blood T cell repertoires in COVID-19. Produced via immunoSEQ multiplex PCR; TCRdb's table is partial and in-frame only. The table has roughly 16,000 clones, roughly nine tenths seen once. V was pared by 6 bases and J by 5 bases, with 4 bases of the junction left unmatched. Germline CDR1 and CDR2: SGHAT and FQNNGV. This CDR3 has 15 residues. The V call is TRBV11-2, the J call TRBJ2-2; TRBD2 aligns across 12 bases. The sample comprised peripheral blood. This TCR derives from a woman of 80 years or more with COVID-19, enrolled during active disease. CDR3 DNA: TGTGCCAGCAGATCAGGACTAGCGGGGACCGGGGAGCTGTTTTTT. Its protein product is CASRSGLAGTGELFF.